The 3 T cell receptor beta chains reported below all come from one sample, sequenced in a study of T cells in Graves' hyperthyroidism and ophthalmopathy. RNA transcripts gave rise to amplified TCR beta CDR3 regions. Primed by the HTBI set, a first-round RT-PCR was run on the TCR CDR3. TCRdb itself ran the multiplex PCR reads through MiXCR, one entry per CDR3 protein. Among hundreds of thousands of distinct CDR3 sequences listed, just under 15% were seen once. Sequencing was carried out using blood. All receptors derive from a woman under 40 with Graves' hyperthyroidism.

This clonotype showed up many times. The V gene is TRBV7-6, the J gene TRBJ2-1; D perhaps matches TRBD2 (6 bases). Germline lookup yields CDR1 SGHVS and CDR2 FNYEAQ. The CDR3 is 14 amino acids. V gave up 4 bases and J gave up 2 bases, with 9 bases separating them. This CDR3 reads CASSSRLAYNEQFF. The CDR3 nucleotides are TGTGCCAGCAGCTCCAGACTAGCCTACAATGAGCAGTTCTTC. The full variable domain, its missing parts supplied by reference TRBV7-6 and TRBJ2-1, is GAGVSQSPRYKVTKRGQDVALRCDPISGHVSLYWYRQALGQGPEFLTYFNYEAQQDKSGLPNDRFSAERPEGSISTLTIQRTEQRDSAMYRCASSSRLAYNEQFFGPGTRLTVL.

This clonotype turned up a few times. V gene TRBV7-9 combines with J gene TRBJ1-3; no firm D call. The V gene's germline CDR1 is SEHNR and CDR2 FQNEAQ (reference sequence). The V end was cut by 0 bases, the J end by 4 bases, with 22 bases between. This CDR3 has 19 residues. The CDR3 protein is CASSLAKWTRPIGGNTIYF. Here the CDR3 DNA reads TGTGCCAGCAGCTTAGCGAAATGGACCCGTCCCATAGGGGGAAACACCATATATTTT.

The table lists this clonotype with a few counts. This chain joins TRBV20-1 and TRBJ2-3; 10 bases fit TRBD2. V gave up 5 bases and J gave up 5 bases; unmatched junction bases: 16. This CDR3 has 17 amino acids. Germline V gene data show CDR1 as DFQATT and CDR2 as SNEGSKA (reference sequence). The CDR3 DNA reads TGCAGTGCTCTTCTACAGCGGGAGGGCTCTCTCCGAGATACGCAGTATTTT. It codes for CSALLQREGSLRDTQYF.